This TCR beta chain emerged from a study of blood T cell repertoires in COVID-19. Assay: immunoSEQ multiplex PCR; the TCRdb copy retains only in-frame clones and omits some. The sample shows roughly 120,000 clones, about 82% of them seen only once. The table lists this clone with a count of one. The CDR3 length is 16 residues. The J segment lost 2 bases and the V segment lost 4 bases, leaving 7 bases of the junction unmatched. CDR1 is KGHSH and CDR2 is LQKENI in the germline V gene. The chain carries TRBV18 and TRBJ2-5; 10 bases map to TRBD2. This sequence originates from a human donor in a cohort sampled during active COVID-19. Material: peripheral blood. Here the CDR3 reads CASSRTSGKVQETQYF. The CDR3, as DNA: TGTGCCAGCTCACGGACTAGCGGAAAAGTACAAGAGACCCAGTACTTC.